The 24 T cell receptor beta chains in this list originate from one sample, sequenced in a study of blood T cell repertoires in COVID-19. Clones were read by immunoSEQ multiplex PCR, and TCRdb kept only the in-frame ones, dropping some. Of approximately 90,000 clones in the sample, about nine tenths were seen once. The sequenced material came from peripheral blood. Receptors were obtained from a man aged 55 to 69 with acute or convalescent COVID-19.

The CDR3 region is CASSIGQGNTEAFF. CDR3 bases: TGTGCCAGTAGTATAGGCCAGGGGAACACTGAAGCTTTCTTT. The rearrangement joins TRBV19 to TRBJ1-1; tentatively, D is TRBD1 (5 bases). CDR1 and CDR2 from the germline V gene are LNHDA and SQIVND (reference sequence). The CDR3 contains 14 residues. V lost 1 base, J lost 1 base, and 7 bases lay in between.

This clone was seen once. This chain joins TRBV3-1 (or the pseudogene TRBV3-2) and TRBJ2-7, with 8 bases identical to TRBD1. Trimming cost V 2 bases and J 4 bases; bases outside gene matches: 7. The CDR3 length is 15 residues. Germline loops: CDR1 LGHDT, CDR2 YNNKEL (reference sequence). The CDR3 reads CASSQQLGTGYEQYF. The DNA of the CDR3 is TGTGCCAGCAGCCAACAACTTGGGACAGGTTACGAGCAGTACTTC.

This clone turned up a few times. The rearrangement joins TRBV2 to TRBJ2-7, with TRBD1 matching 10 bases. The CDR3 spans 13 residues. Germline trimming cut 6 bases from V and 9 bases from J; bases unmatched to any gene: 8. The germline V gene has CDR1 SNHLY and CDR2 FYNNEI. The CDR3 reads CASSLDRGRRQYF. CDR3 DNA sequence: TGTGCCAGCAGCTTAGACAGGGGGCGCCGGCAGTACTTC.

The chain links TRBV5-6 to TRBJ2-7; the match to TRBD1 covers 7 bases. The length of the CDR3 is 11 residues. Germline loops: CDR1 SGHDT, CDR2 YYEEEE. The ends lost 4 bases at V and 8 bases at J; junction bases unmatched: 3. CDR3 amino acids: CASSVTGKQYF. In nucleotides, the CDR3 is TGTGCCAGCAGCGTGACAGGGAAGCAGTACTTC.

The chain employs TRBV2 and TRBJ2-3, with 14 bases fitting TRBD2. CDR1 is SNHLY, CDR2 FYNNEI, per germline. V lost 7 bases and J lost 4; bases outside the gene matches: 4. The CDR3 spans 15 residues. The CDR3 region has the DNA TGTGCCAGCACTGCGACTAGCGGGGGGGCAGATACGCAGTATTTT. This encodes CASTATSGGADTQYF. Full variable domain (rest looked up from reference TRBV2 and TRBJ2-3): EPEVTQTPSHQVTQMGQEVILRCVPISNHLYFYWYRQILGQKVEFLVSFYNNEISEKSEIFDDQFSVERPDGSNFTLKIRSTKLEDSAMYFCASTATSGGADTQYFGPGTRLTVL.

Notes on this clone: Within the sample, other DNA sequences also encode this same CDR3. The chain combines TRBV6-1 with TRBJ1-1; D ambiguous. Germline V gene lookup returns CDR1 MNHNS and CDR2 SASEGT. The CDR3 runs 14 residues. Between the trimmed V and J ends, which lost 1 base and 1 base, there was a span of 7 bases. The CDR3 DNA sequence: TGTGCCAGCAGTGAAGGCGGCGCGAACACTGAAGCTTTCTTT. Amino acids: CASSEGGANTEAFF.

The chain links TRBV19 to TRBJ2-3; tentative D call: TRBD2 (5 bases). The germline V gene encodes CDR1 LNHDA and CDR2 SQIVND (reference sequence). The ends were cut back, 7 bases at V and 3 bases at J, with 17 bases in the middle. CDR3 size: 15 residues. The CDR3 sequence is CASTPVGDGTDTQYF. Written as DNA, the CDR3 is TGTGCCAGTACCCCCGTCGGGGATGGAACAGATACGCAGTATTTT.

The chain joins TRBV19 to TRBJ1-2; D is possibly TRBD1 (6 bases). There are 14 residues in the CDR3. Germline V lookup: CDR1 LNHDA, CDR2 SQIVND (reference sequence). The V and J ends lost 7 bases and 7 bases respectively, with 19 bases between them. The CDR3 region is CASTQDRSLTGYTF. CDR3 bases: TGTGCCAGTACCCAAGACAGGAGCTTAACTGGCTACACCTTC. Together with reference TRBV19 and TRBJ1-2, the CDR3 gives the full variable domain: DGGITQSPKYLFRKEGQNVTLSCEQNLNHDAMYWYRQDPGQGLRLIYYSQIVNDFQKGDIAEGYSVSREKKESFPLTVTSAQKNPTAFYLCASTQDRSLTGYTFGSGTRLTVV.

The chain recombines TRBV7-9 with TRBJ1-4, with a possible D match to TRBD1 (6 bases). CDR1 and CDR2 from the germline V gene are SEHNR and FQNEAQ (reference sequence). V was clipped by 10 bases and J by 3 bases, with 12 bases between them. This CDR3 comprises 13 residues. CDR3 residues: CAIREGANEKLFF. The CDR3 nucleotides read TGTGCCATTAGGGAGGGGGCTAATGAAAAACTGTTTTTT.

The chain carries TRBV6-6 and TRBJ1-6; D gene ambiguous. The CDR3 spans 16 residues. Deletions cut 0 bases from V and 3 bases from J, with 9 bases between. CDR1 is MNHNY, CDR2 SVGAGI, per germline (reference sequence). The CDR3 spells CASSYSKEIYNSPLHF. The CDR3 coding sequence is TGTGCCAGCAGTTACTCGAAGGAGATCTATAATTCACCCCTCCACTTT.

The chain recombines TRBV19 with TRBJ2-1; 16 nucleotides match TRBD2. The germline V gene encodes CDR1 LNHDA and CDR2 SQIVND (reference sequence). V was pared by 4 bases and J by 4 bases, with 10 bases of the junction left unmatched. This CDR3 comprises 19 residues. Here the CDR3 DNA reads TGTGCCAGTAGTAGGGGGGGACTAGCGGGAGGGCGGAGATACAATGAGCAGTTCTTC. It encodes CASSRGGLAGGRRYNEQFF.

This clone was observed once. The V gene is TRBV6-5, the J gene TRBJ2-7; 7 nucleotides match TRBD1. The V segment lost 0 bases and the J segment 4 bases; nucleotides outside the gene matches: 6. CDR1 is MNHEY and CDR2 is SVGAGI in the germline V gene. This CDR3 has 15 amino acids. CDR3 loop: CASSYSPGGSYEQYF. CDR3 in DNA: TGTGCCAGCAGTTACTCGCCAGGGGGTTCTTACGAGCAGTACTTC.

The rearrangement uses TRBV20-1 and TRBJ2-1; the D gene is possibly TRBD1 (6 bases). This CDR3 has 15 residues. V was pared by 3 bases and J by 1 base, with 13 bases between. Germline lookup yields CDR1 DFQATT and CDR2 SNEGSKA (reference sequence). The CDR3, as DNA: TGCAGTGCTAGTCCCCCGGACAGATCCTACAATGAGCAGTTCTTC. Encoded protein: CSASPPDRSYNEQFF.

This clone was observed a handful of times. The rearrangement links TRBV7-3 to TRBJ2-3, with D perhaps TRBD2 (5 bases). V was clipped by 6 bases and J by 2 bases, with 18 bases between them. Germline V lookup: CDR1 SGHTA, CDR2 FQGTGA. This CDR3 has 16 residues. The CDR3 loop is CASRKARLAVTDTQYF. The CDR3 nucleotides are TGTGCCAGCAGGAAAGCCCGGCTAGCCGTCACAGATACGCAGTATTTT.

This CDR3 reads CASSLTGTALPPDTQYF. CDR3 in DNA: TGTGCCAGCAGCTTAACCGGGACAGCTCTCCCCCCAGATACGCAGTATTTT. This chain uses TRBV5-4 with TRBJ2-3; 7 nucleotides match TRBD1. The J segment lost 4 bases and the V segment lost 2 bases, leaving 13 bases of the junction unmatched. The germline gives CDR1 SGHNT, CDR2 YYREEE (reference sequence). This CDR3 spans 17 amino acids. The whole variable domain, filled in from reference TRBV5-4 and TRBJ2-3, reads ETGVTQSPTHLIKTRGQQVTLRCSSQSGHNTVSWYQQALGQGPQFIFQYYREEENGRGNFPPRFSGLQFPNYSSELNVNALELDDSALYLCASSLTGTALPPDTQYFGPGTRLTVL.

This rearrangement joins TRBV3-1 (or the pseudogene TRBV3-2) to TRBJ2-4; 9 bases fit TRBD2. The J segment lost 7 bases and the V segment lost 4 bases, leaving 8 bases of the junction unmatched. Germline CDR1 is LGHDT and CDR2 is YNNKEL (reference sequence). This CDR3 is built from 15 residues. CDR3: CASSLVAGASNIQYF. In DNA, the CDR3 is TGTGCCAGCAGCCTGGTAGCGGGAGCTTCTAACATTCAGTACTTC.

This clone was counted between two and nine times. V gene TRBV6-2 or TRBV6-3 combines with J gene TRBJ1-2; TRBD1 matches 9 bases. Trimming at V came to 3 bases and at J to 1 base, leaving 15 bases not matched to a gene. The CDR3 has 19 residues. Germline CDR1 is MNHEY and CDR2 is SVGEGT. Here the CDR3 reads CASSYHLVRQGDNNYGYTF. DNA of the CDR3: TGTGCCAGCAGTTATCACCTCGTCCGACAGGGGGATAATAACTATGGCTACACCTTC.

This chain's CDR3 is CASSYVGQGESYTF. The CDR3 coding sequence is TGTGCCAGCAGTTACGTGGGACAGGGGGAAAGCTACACCTTC. The J gene is TRBJ1-2, the V gene TRBV6-2 or TRBV6-3, with TRBD1 matching 11 bases. The CDR3 is 14 amino acids. V lost 2 bases to trimming and J lost 9 bases; unmatched junction nucleotides: 5. Germline V lookup: CDR1 MNHEY, CDR2 SVGEGT.

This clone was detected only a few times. CDR3 protein: CASRGGVFEQYF. The CDR3 DNA is TGTGCCAGCAGAGGGGGGGTTTTTGAGCAGTACTTC. The V gene is TRBV2, the J gene TRBJ2-7; tentative D call: TRBD2 (7 bases). Germline-derived CDR1 and CDR2 are SNHLY and FYNNEI. Trimming shortened V by 6 bases and J by 7 bases, and 13 bases separated the two germline ends. The CDR3 consists of 12 residues.

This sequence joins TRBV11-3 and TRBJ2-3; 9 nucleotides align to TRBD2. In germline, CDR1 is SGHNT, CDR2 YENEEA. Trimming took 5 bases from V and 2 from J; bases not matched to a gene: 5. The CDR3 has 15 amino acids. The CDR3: CASSQGGLATDTQYF. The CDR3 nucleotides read TGTGCCAGCAGCCAGGGGGGACTAGCCACAGATACGCAGTATTTT.

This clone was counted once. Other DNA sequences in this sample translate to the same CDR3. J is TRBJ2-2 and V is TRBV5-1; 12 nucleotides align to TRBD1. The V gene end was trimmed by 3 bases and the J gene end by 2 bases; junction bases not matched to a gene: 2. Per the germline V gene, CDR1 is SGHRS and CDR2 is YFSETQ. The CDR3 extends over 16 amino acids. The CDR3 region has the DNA TGCGCCAGCAGCTGGGGGACAGGGGGCAACACCGGGGAGCTGTTTTTT. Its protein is CASSWGTGGNTGELFF.

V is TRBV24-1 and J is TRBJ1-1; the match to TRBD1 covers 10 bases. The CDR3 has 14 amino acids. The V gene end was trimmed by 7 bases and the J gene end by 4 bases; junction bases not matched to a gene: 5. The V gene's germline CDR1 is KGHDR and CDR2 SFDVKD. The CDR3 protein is CATRAGQGSTEAFF. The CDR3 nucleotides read TGTGCCACCAGGGCGGGACAGGGGAGCACTGAAGCTTTCTTT.

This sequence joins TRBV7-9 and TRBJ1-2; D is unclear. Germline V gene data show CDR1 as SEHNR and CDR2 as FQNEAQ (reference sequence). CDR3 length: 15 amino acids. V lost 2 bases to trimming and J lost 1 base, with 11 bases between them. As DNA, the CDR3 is TGTGCCAGCAGCTTAAGTCAGGCAGTTAACTATGGCTACACCTTC. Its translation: CASSLSQAVNYGYTF.

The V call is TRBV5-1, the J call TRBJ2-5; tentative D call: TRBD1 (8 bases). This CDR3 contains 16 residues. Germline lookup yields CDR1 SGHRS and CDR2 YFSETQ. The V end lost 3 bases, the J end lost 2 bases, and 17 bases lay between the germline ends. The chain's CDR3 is CASSSGQGGPQETQYF. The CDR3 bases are TGCGCCAGCAGCTCCGGACAGGGAGGGCCACAAGAGACCCAGTACTTC.